This TCR beta chain was retrieved from a study of T cells in women clearing cervical HPV infection. The CDR3 is 12 amino acids. Germline lookup yields CDR1 LNHDA and CDR2 SQIVND (reference sequence). In regard to this clone: Antigen specificity is unknown. One end of the junction does not line up with germline, which may come from a read error. Read sequence stops 3 residues before the CDR3 end, and the germline J gene provides the missing end.

TCRdb's copy holds only in-frame clones and misses some; the assay was immunoSEQ multiplex PCR. This table lists about 22,000 clones. Broader study findings: Cases and controls were distinguished at AUC 0.83 by richness and V genes.

The receptor was derived from a woman between 18 and 70 years old with a cervical HPV16 infection that either progressed to CIN3+ or cleared (not recorded which). The chain recombines TRBV19 with TRBJ1-2; TRBD1 matches at 8 bases. Sequencing was done on a sample of blood buffy coat. The sequenced part of the CDR3 DNA is TGTGCCAGTAGGACAGGGGACTACGGC. This translates into CASRTGDYG. The whole CDR3 region reads CASRTGDYGYTF.